The next 8 T cell receptor beta chains were all read from a single sample in a study of blood T cell repertoires in COVID-19. The table came from immunoSEQ multiplex PCR; TCRdb's copy has only in-frame clones and leaves some out. This table has 120,000 to 150,000 clones, 75% to 85% appearing once. What was sequenced was peripheral blood. Receptor source: a human donor with acute or convalescent COVID-19. The donor label of this sample is uncertain.

The chain links TRBV5-4 to TRBJ1-6; the D gene is possibly TRBD1 (6 bases). V was shortened by 5 bases and J by 7 bases, with 13 bases between the two germline ends. The length of the CDR3 is 14 residues. The V gene's germline CDR1 is SGHNT and CDR2 YYREEE (reference sequence). The CDR3, as DNA: TGTGCCAGCAGTTTTGGGGGCCCAAATTCACCCCTCCACTTT. Residues: CASSFGGPNSPLHF.

This chain links TRBV19 with TRBJ1-5, with a weak D call TRBD1 (5 bases). Germline values: CDR1 LNHDA, CDR2 SQIVND (reference sequence). The CDR3 loop spans 13 amino acids. V dropped 7 bases and J dropped 6 bases, with 13 bases sitting between them. The CDR3 nucleotides read TGTGCCAGTACTCCGGTAACAGGTCAGCCCCAGCATTTT. Translation: CASTPVTGQPQHF.

The chain uses TRBV2 and TRBJ1-5, with D maybe TRBD1 (5 bases). Trimming pared 5 bases from V and 7 bases from J, leaving 15 bases between. CDR1 is SNHLY, CDR2 FYNNEI, per germline. CDR3 length: 14 amino acids. CDR3 sequence (DNA): TGTGCCAGCAGTCGGCAGGGAAATGAACAGCCCCAGCATTTT. This sequence encodes CASSRQGNEQPQHF.

The chain combines TRBV7-9 with TRBJ2-1, with D possibly being TRBD1 (7 bases). V was pared by 8 bases and J by 7 bases, with 15 bases between. Germline CDR1 and CDR2: SEHNR and FQNEAQ (reference sequence). The CDR3 has 13 amino acids. The CDR3 sequence: CASRPGGLNEQFF. The CDR3 region has the DNA TGTGCCAGCCGGCCAGGGGGGCTTAATGAGCAGTTCTTC.

The V and J genes are TRBV20-1 and TRBJ2-1, with TRBD2 matching 8 bases. The J segment lost 8 bases and the V segment lost 3 bases, leaving 9 bases of the junction unmatched. Germline V gives CDR1 DFQATT, CDR2 SNEGSKA (reference sequence). This CDR3 spans 14 amino acids. The CDR3 protein is CSASGTGGRDEQFF. In DNA, the CDR3 is TGCAGTGCTAGTGGCACGGGGGGGAGGGATGAGCAGTTCTTC.

This chain connects TRBV5-6 to TRBJ1-2; D remains unclear. The CDR3 sequence is 14 residues long. Germline V gives CDR1 SGHDT, CDR2 YYEEEE. Trimming left V 2 bases short and J 7 bases short, with 15 bases between. The CDR3 coding sequence is TGTGCCAGCAGCTTAGCGGGGTTAGTTGGTGGCTACACCTTC. Amino acid sequence: CASSLAGLVGGYTF.

This chain joins TRBV6-5 and TRBJ1-2; D ambiguous. From germline, CDR1 is MNHEY and CDR2 SVGAGI. The CDR3 contains 15 residues. V gave up 2 bases and J gave up 4 bases, with 14 bases separating them. This CDR3 reads CASSYGPLPSYGYTF. The DNA of the CDR3 is TGTGCCAGCAGTTACGGGCCGCTCCCCAGCTATGGCTACACCTTC.

This clone was seen once. V gene TRBV3-1 (or the pseudogene TRBV3-2) combines with J gene TRBJ2-5; TRBD1 agrees at 7 bases. V was clipped by 4 bases and J by 2 bases; unmatched bases: 4. This CDR3 is built from 14 residues. CDR1 is LGHDT and CDR2 is YNNKEL in the germline V gene (reference sequence). Here the CDR3 reads CASSPDRAQETQYF. In nucleotides, the CDR3 is TGTGCCAGCAGCCCTGACAGGGCTCAAGAGACCCAGTACTTC.